A single sample gave rise to the 25 T cell receptor beta chains below, sequenced in a study of spatial heterogeneity in lung cancer. Time point defined: blood taken at disease recurrence. The input material, whole RNA from tumor, nontumor lung or frozen PBMC, was sequenced unsorted. Using its own MiXCR run on the 5' RACE reads, TCRdb lists one record per CDR3 protein. The sample includes about 10,000 distinct CDR3 sequences, roughly 3.5% of them seen just once. This specimen consisted of PBMCs, obtained at recurrence. The receptors shown here come from a female donor with early-stage non-small cell lung cancer.

This clonotype has at least ten counts. The library was prepared for alpha chains; this beta chain is a stray read, so its frequency means little. In nucleotides, the CDR3 is TGCAGCGCCGGGGACAATACAGATACGCAGTATTTT. This codes for CSAGDNTDTQYF. The rearrangement links TRBV29-1 to TRBJ2-3, with D possibly matching TRBD1 (6 bases). CDR1 is SQVTM, CDR2 ANQGSEA, per germline. The CDR3 extends over 12 amino acids. V was cut by 7 bases and J by 3 bases, with 11 bases left in between.

This clonotype appeared many times. This beta chain is a stray sequence in a library constructed for alpha chains; its clone size is not meaningful. The CDR3 loop is CASSPIGGRDEKLFF. The CDR3 DNA is TGCGCCAGCAGCCCAATCGGGGGGCGCGATGAAAAACTGTTTTTT. The chain is built from TRBV5-1 and TRBJ1-4, with a possible D match to TRBD1 (6 bases). The germline V gene has CDR1 SGHRS and CDR2 YFSETQ. CDR3 size: 15 residues. V was trimmed by 4 bases and J by 6 bases, leaving 16 bases between them.

Of note for this clonotype: The library was designed around alpha chains, so this beta chain is a stray read whose abundance carries little weight. The V and J genes are TRBV7-8 and TRBJ2-3; 16 bases are a match to TRBD2. The CDR3 is made up of 18 amino acids. The germline V gene encodes CDR1 SGHVS and CDR2 FQNEAQ. The trim removed 5 bases at V and 4 bases at J, leaving 9 bases unmatched. CDR3 in amino acids: CASSITSGTSGGADTQYF. The CDR3 coding sequence is TGTGCCAGCAGCATAACCTCCGGGACTAGCGGGGGGGCAGATACGCAGTATTTT.

The sample holds many counts of this clonotype. This beta chain is an unintended read in a library built for alpha chains; its size means little. This chain links TRBV9 with TRBJ2-5, with D possibly called TRBD1 or TRBD2 (5 bases each). Between the trimmed V and J ends, which lost 4 bases and 4 bases, there was a span of 14 bases. CDR1 and CDR2 from the germline V gene are SGDLS and YYNGEE. The CDR3 extends over 14 amino acids. This CDR3 is CASSLEGLGETQYF. CDR3 nucleotide sequence: TGTGCCAGCAGCCTAGAGGGGCTGGGAGAGACCCAGTACTTC. Drawing the rest from reference TRBV9 and TRBJ2-5, the complete variable domain is DSGVTQTPKHLITATGQRVTLRCSPRSGDLSVYWYQQSLDQGLQFLIQYYNGEERAKGNILERFSAQQFPDLHSELNLSSLELGDSALYFCASSLEGLGETQYFGPGTRLLVL.

This clonotype was seen ten or more times. This beta chain is off target for a library built for alpha chains, so its abundance means little. The chain couples TRBV11-2 to TRBJ2-3; the D gene is possibly TRBD1 (5 bases). Germline V gene sequence: CDR1 SGHAT, CDR2 FQNNGV. Trimming shortened V by 1 base and J by 8 bases, and 10 bases separated the two germline ends. The CDR3 sequence is 13 residues long. CDR3 nucleotides: TGTGCCAGCAGCTTAGTCAGGGAAGGTACGCAGTATTTT. The encoded protein is CASSLVREGTQYF.

This clonotype qualifies as medium-sized. The library was built for alpha chains, so this beta chain is an off-target read and its size means little. The rearrangement uses TRBV7-6 and TRBJ2-3; 9 nucleotides agree with TRBD2. CDR3 length equals 16 residues. CDR1 and CDR2 from the germline V gene are SGHVS and FNYEAQ. The V segment lost 1 base and the J segment 7 bases; nucleotides outside the gene matches: 9. CDR3 in DNA: TGTGCCAGCAGCTTAGAGGCTAGCGGGGCCCGGCATACGCAGTATTTT. This codes for CASSLEASGARHTQYF.

This clonotype is labeled medium-sized. For a library built for alpha chains, this beta chain is a stray read; little rests on its size. The chain joins TRBV2 to TRBJ1-2, with D unresolved. Germline V CDR1 and CDR2: SNHLY, FYNNEI. Trimming pared 6 bases from V and 8 bases from J, leaving 16 bases between. The CDR3 consists of 13 residues. CDR3 sequence (DNA): TGTGCCAGCAGCCCCGGACCCGGTCGGGGCTACACCTTC. This translates into CASSPGPGRGYTF.

Ten or more counts support this clonotype. Within a library made for alpha chains, this beta chain is off target, and its count is uninformative. V and J are TRBV12-3 or TRBV12-4 and TRBJ2-2; D not certain. The V gene lost 4 bases and the J gene lost 11 bases, with 11 bases spanning the gap. The CDR3 loop spans 12 amino acids. CDR3 loop: CASSYGFSELFF. CDR3 in DNA: TGTGCCAGCAGTTACGGGTTCTCCGAGCTGTTTTTT.

In this sample, this clonotype turned up many times. This beta chain was picked up by a library intended for alpha chains and is off target, so its count carries little meaning. The chain carries TRBV2 and TRBJ1-2; 9 bases map to TRBD1. The V and J ends lost 2 bases and 9 bases, in that order; junction bases with no gene match: 19. The germline V gene has CDR1 SNHLY and CDR2 FYNNEI. This CDR3 is built from 18 residues. In DNA form, the CDR3 reads TGTGCCAGCAGTGAATTGAAGTTGTGGCTGAGGGGACAGGGAAGCTACACCTTC. Its protein is CASSELKLWLRGQGSYTF.

This clonotype has ten or more counts. In a library made to pick up alpha chains, this beta chain is a stray read with a size that means little. The V call is TRBV7-9, the J call TRBJ2-2, with TRBD1 identical over 7 bases. J lost 4 bases, V lost 1 base, and 0 bases had no gene match. Germline V gene lookup returns CDR1 SEHNR and CDR2 FQNEAQ (reference sequence). CDR3 length: 14 amino acids. As DNA, the CDR3 is TGTGCCAGCAGCTTAGAGGGGGCCACCGGGGAGCTGTTTTTT. As protein: CASSLEGATGELFF. Complete variable domain (other parts from reference TRBV7-9 and TRBJ2-2): DTGVSQNPRHKITKRGQNVTFRCDPISEHNRLYWYRQTLGQGPEFLTYFQNEAQLEKSRLLSDRFSAERPKGSFSTLEIQRTEQGDSAMYLCASSLEGATGELFFGEGSRLTVL.

For this clonotype: This beta chain turned up in a library designed for alpha chains; as an off-target read, its abundance says little. This rearrangement joins TRBV6-1 to TRBJ2-7, with 8 bases aligning to TRBD1. V dropped 7 bases and J dropped 0; count of bases not matched to a gene: 11. In germline, CDR1 is MNHNS, CDR2 SASEGT. CDR3 length: 16 amino acids. CDR3 sequence reads: CASKYLTGVSSYEQYF. The CDR3 region has the DNA TGTGCCAGCAAGTACCTGACAGGGGTGAGCTCCTACGAGCAGTACTTC.

In its sample, this clonotype was seen many times. This beta chain is a stray sequence in a library constructed for alpha chains; its clone size is not meaningful. The chain links TRBV4-1 to TRBJ2-1; 8 bases fit TRBD2. The CDR3 contains 19 residues. Germline V gene lookup returns CDR1 MGHRA and CDR2 YSYEKL. Trimming removed 2 bases from V and 2 bases from J; junction bases left unmatched: 14. The CDR3 here is CASSQPETRTSRPYNEQFF. The CDR3 DNA sequence: TGCGCCAGCAGCCAACCGGAAACCAGGACTAGCCGACCCTACAATGAGCAGTTCTTC.

This clonotype was seen many times. The library was built for alpha chains, so this beta chain is an off-target read and its size means little. This rearrangement joins TRBV19 to TRBJ1-4; D unclear. The CDR3 consists of 16 residues. The V end was cut by 6 bases, the J end by 8 bases, with 22 bases between. CDR1 LNHDA and CDR2 SQIVND come from the germline V gene (reference sequence). CDR3 sequence (DNA): TGTGCCAGTAGCACCGTCCGGCCCCCCGTAGGAGAAAAACTGTTTTTT. It yields the protein CASSTVRPPVGEKLFF.

There are many counts of this clonotype. This beta chain is off target for a library built for alpha chains, so its abundance means little. The J gene is TRBJ1-3, the V gene TRBV3-1; D gene uncertain. The germline V and J ends were trimmed by 6 bases and 1 base, with 10 bases remaining between them. The germline gives CDR1 LGHDT, CDR2 YNNKEL (reference sequence). There are 14 residues in the CDR3. The DNA of the CDR3 is TGTGCCAGCAGTACCTCGGGATCTGGAAACACCATATATTTT. Its translation is CASSTSGSGNTIYF.

The table lists this clonotype with many counts. With the library built for alpha chains, this beta chain is off target and its frequency is not meaningful. This sequence joins TRBV6-6 and TRBJ2-5; D is ambiguous. In germline, CDR1 is MNHNY, CDR2 SVGAGI (reference sequence). Trimming stripped 4 bases from V and 7 bases from J, with 13 bases between. The length of the CDR3 is 13 residues. As DNA, the CDR3 is TGTGCCAGCAGTTCTTCAGGAATCGGGACCCAGTACTTC. This codes for CASSSSGIGTQYF.

Worth noting for this clonotype: Found in a library prepared for alpha chains, this beta chain is an off-target read, and its abundance has little meaning. The rearrangement uses TRBV30 and TRBJ2-7; no firm D call. The CDR3 consists of 11 residues. Germline V gene lookup returns CDR1 GTSNPN and CDR2 SVGIG (reference sequence). The V end lost 2 bases, the J end lost 2 bases, and 4 bases lay between the germline ends. CDR3 sequence reads: CAWSSTYEQYF. CDR3 DNA sequence: TGTGCCTGGAGTAGCACCTACGAGCAGTACTTC.

This clonotype appeared many times. This beta chain slipped into a library made for alpha chains as a stray read, so its size is not meaningful. The rearrangement joins TRBV5-4 to TRBJ1-2; 9 nucleotides match TRBD1. The CDR3 runs to 15 residues. Germline CDR1 is SGHNT and CDR2 is YYREEE (reference sequence). The J segment lost 0 bases and the V segment lost 3 bases, leaving 3 bases of the junction unmatched. The CDR3 DNA is TGTGCCAGCAGCTCGGGACAGGGCGCTAACTATGGCTACACCTTC. Protein product: CASSSGQGANYGYTF.

This clonotype has ten or more counts. Within a library made for alpha chains, this beta chain is off target, and its count is uninformative. V gene TRBV30 combines with J gene TRBJ2-1; no firm D call. CDR1 and CDR2 from the germline V gene are GTSNPN and SVGIG (reference sequence). The CDR3 loop spans 11 amino acids. Trimming took 2 bases from V and 10 from J, leaving 9 bases between them. The CDR3 is CAWSIPGEQFF. DNA of the CDR3: TGTGCCTGGAGTATCCCCGGGGAGCAGTTCTTC.

This clonotype was observed a few times. Because this beta chain is a stray read in a library intended to capture alpha chains, its abundance should not be given much weight. This chain joins TRBV20-1 and TRBJ2-7; 8 positions match TRBD1. The germline gives CDR1 DFQATT, CDR2 SNEGSKA (reference sequence). Trimming cost V 1 base and J 3 bases; bases outside gene matches: 5. This CDR3 is built from 14 residues. CDR3 sequence (DNA): TGCAGTGCTAGAGCTCCGACAGGGGTCTACGAGCAGTACTTC. This gives the protein CSARAPTGVYEQYF.

This clonotype was detected ten times or more. Little can be read into the size of this beta chain, an off-target read in a library designed for alpha chains. The V and J genes are TRBV5-6 and TRBJ2-3; D not resolved. Trimming stripped 2 bases from V and 6 bases from J, with 10 bases between. CDR1 SGHDT and CDR2 YYEEEE come from the germline V gene. This CDR3 comprises 13 residues. The CDR3 DNA sequence: TGTGCCAGCAGCTTCCTGGGGTCGGATACGCAGTATTTT. Translated, it gives CASSFLGSDTQYF.

As to this clonotype: The size of this beta chain means little, since it is a stray read in a library made for alpha chains. J is TRBJ2-2 and V is TRBV7-3; a weak D match, TRBD2 (7 bases). The germline V and J ends were trimmed by 0 bases and 0 bases, with 11 bases remaining between them. The germline V gene encodes CDR1 SGHTA and CDR2 FQGTGA. The CDR3 extends over 17 amino acids. The DNA of the CDR3 is TGTGCCAGCAGCTTAACTGGCGGGGGCCCGAACACCGGGGAGCTGTTTTTT. Translated, it gives CASSLTGGGPNTGELFF. Full variable domain (remainder filled in from reference TRBV7-3 and TRBJ2-2): GAGVSQTPSNKVTEKGKYVELRCDPISGHTALYWYRQSLGQGPEFLIYFQGTGAADDSGLPNDRFFAVRPEGSVSTLKIQRTERGDSAVYLCASSLTGGGPNTGELFFGEGSRLTVL.

This clonotype is labeled as medium-sized. Being off target in a library aimed at alpha chains, this beta chain has a size of little meaning. J is TRBJ2-1 and V is TRBV12-3 or TRBV12-4; 9 bases match TRBD1. Trimming took 4 bases from V and 6 from J; bases not matched to a gene: 10. This CDR3 has 16 residues. The CDR3 DNA follows: TGTGCCAGCAGTTACCCGGGACAGGGCAAAGGCAATGAGCAGTTCTTC. The encoded protein is CASSYPGQGKGNEQFF.

The sample holds many counts of this clonotype. With the library built for alpha chains, this beta chain is off target and its frequency is not meaningful. V and J are TRBV7-8 and TRBJ1-1; maybe TRBD1 (6 bases). CDR3 length: 16 amino acids. Per germline, CDR1 SGHVS and CDR2 FQNEAQ. V was trimmed by 0 bases and J by 3 bases, leaving 14 bases between them. In nucleotides, the CDR3 is TGTGCCAGCAGCTTAGCGTGGGGGGGGCGAGACACTGAAGCTTTCTTT. Translating it yields CASSLAWGGRDTEAFF.

Ten or more counts support this clonotype. This beta chain is a stray read from a library made for alpha chains; its abundance is not meaningful. V is TRBV2 and J is TRBJ2-1; a possible D gene is TRBD2 (6 bases). V lost 4 bases to trimming and J lost 10 bases, with 11 bases between them. Per the germline V gene, CDR1 is SNHLY and CDR2 is FYNNEI. This CDR3 has 12 amino acids. The CDR3 sequence: CASSAAGGEQFF. The CDR3, as DNA: TGTGCCAGCAGTGCGGCTGGGGGGGAGCAGTTCTTC.

By sample fraction, this clonotype is medium-sized. Being off target in a library aimed at alpha chains, this beta chain has a size of little meaning. The J gene is TRBJ1-2, the V gene TRBV29-1; the D is unclear. Trimming pared 1 base from V and 5 bases from J, leaving 11 bases between. The CDR3 totals 13 residues. Germline CDR1 and CDR2: SQVTM and ANQGSEA. The CDR3 DNA reads TGCAGCGTTGAAGGGGTGCTCTCTTATGGCTACACCTTC. Translating gives CSVEGVLSYGYTF.